This TCR beta chain derives from a study of human T cells and chemical hapten exposure. TCRdb re-derived calls from the RACE reads in MiXCR, one entry per CDR3 protein. The sample has 65,000 to 90,000 distinct CDR3 sequences, 14% seen once. V was pared by 6 bases and J by 10 bases, with 11 bases between. The CDR3 loop spans 11 amino acids. Germline CDR1 and CDR2: SGHKS and YYEKEE (reference sequence). Time point here: pre-sensitization, week 0. Stated treatment: therapeutic diphenylcyclopropenone sensitization with weekly scalp DPC. The sample was whole blood, taken in connection with sensitization to the hapten diphenylcyclopropenone (DPC). V usage is TRBV5-5 and J usage is TRBJ2-1; D remains ambiguous. The TCR was taken from a woman in her forties or fifties with alopecia areata. Some clones in this sample may be carry-over from other donors' samples. Here the CDR3 reads CASTPHQEQFF. The CDR3 DNA follows: TGTGCCAGCACTCCCCACCAGGAGCAGTTCTTC. The complete variable domain, with remaining parts taken from reference TRBV5-5 and TRBJ2-1, reads DAGVTQSPTHLIKTRGQQVTLRCSPISGHKSVSWYQQVLGQGPQFIFQYYEKEERGRGNFPDRFSARQFPNYSSELNVNALLLGDSALYLCASTPHQEQFFGPGTRLTVL.